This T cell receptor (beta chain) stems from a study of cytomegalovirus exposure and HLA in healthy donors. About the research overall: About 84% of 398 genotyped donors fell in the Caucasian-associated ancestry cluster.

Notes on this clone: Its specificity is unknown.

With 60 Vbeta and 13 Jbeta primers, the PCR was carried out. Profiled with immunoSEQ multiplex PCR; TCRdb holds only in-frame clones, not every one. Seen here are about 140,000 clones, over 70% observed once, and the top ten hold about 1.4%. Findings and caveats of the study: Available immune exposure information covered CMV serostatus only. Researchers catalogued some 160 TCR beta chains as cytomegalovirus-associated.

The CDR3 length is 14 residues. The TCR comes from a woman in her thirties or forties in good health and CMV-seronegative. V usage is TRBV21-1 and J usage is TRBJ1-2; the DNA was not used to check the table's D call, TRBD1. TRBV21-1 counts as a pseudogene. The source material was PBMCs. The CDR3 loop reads CASSNTGTGYGYTF. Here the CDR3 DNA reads TGTGCCAGCAGCAACACTGGGACAGGCTATGGCTACACCTTC.